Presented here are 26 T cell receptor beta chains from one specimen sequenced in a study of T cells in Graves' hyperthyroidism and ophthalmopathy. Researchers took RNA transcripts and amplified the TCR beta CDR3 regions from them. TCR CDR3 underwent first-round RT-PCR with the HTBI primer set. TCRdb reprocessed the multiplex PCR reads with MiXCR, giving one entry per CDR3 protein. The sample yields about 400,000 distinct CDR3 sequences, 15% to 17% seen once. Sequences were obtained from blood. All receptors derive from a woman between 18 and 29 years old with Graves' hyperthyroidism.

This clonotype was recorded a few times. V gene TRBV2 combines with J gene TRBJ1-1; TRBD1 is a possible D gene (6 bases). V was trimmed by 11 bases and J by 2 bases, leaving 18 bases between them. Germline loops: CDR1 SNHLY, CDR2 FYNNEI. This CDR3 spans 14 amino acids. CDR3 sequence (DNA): TGTGCCGGCAACACGGGCAGGGGAAACACTGAAGCTTTCTTT. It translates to CAGNTGRGNTEAFF.

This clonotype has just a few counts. CDR3 residues: CASTAPGLGMTDTQYF. The DNA for the CDR3 is TGTGCCAGCACCGCTCCGGGACTAGGTATGACAGATACGCAGTATTTT. V usage is TRBV6-2 or TRBV6-3 and J usage is TRBJ2-3, with 8 nucleotides matching TRBD2. Germline V gene data show CDR1 as MNHEY and CDR2 as SVGEGT. There are 16 residues in the CDR3. V dropped 7 bases and J dropped 3; count of bases not matched to a gene: 12.

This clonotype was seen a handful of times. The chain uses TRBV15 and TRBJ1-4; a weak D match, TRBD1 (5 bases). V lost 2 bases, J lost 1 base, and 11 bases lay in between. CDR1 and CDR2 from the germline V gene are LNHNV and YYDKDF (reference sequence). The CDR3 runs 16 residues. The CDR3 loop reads CATSRKRQRTNEKLFF. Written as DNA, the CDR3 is TGTGCCACCAGCAGAAAAAGACAGAGAACTAATGAAAAACTGTTTTTT.

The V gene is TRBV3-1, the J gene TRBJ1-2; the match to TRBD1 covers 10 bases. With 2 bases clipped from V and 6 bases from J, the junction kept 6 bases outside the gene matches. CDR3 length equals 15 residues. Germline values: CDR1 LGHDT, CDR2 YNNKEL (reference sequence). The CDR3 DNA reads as TGTGCCAGCAGCCAAACCACGACAGGGGGCCATGGCTACACCTTC. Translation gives CASSQTTTGGHGYTF.

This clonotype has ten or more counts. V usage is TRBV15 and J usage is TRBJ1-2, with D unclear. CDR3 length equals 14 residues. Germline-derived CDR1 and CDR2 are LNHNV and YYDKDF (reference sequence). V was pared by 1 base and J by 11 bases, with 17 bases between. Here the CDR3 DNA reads TGTGCCACCAGCAGAGGTCCGACCCCGCGGGAGTACACCTTC. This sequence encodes CATSRGPTPREYTF.

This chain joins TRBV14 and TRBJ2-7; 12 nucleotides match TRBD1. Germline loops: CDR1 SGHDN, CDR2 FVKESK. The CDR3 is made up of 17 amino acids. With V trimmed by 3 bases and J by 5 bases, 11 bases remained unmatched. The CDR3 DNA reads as TGTGCCAGCAGCCACCGGGGCCGGGACAGGGGGCTTCACGAGCAGTACTTC. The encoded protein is CASSHRGRDRGLHEQYF.

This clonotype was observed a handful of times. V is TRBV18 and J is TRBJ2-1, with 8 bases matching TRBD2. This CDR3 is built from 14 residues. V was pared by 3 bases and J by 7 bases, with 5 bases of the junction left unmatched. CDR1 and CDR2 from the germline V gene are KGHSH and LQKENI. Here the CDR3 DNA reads TGTGCCAGCTCACCTGGACTAGCCCATAATGAGCAGTTCTTC. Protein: CASSPGLAHNEQFF.

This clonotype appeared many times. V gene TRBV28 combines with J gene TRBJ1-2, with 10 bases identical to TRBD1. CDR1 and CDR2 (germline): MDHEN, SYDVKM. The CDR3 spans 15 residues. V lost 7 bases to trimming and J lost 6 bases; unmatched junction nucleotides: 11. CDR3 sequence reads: CASISRPGTGDGYTF. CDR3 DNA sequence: TGTGCCAGCATAAGCCGTCCCGGGACAGGGGATGGCTACACCTTC.

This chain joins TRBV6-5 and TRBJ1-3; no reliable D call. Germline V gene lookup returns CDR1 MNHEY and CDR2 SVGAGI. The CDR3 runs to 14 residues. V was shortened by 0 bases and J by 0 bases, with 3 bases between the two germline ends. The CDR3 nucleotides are TGTGCCAGCAGTTACTCGCGCTCTGGAAACACCATATATTTT. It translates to CASSYSRSGNTIYF.

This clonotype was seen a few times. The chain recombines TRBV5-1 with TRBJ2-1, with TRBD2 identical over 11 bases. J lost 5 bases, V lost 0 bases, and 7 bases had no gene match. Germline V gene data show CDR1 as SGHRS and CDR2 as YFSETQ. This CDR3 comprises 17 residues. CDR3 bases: TGCGCCAGCAGCTTGGAAACTAGCGGGAGAGCCAACAATGAGCAGTTCTTC. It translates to CASSLETSGRANNEQFF.

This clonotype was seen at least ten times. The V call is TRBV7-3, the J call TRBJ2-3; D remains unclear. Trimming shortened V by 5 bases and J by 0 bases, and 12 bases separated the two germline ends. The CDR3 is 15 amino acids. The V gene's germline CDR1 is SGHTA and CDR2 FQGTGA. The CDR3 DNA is TGTGCCAGCAGCCGGAGTCACCTCAGCACAGATACGCAGTATTTT. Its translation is CASSRSHLSTDTQYF. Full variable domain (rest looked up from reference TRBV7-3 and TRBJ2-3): GAGVSQTPSNKVTEKGKYVELRCDPISGHTALYWYRQSLGQGPEFLIYFQGTGAADDSGLPNDRFFAVRPEGSVSTLKIQRTERGDSAVYLCASSRSHLSTDTQYFGPGTRLTVL.

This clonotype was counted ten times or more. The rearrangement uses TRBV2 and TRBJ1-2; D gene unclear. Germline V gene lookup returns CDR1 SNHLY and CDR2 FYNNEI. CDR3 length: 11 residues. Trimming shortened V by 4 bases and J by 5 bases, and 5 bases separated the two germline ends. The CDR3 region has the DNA TGTGCCAGCAGTGGATTTTATGGCTACACCTTC. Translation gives CASSGFYGYTF.

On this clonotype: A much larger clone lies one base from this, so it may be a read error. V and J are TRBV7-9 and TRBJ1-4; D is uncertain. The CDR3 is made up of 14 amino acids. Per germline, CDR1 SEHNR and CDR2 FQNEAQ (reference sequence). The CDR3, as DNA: TGTGCCAGCAGCTTAACGAGAACTAAAGAAAAACTGTTTTTT. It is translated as CASSLTRTKEKLFF.

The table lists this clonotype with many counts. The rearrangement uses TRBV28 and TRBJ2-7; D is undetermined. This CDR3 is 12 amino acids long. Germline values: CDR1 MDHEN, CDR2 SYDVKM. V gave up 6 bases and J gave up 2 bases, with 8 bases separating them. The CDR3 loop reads CASRNRAYEQYF. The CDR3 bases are TGTGCCAGCAGAAACAGAGCCTACGAGCAGTACTTC.

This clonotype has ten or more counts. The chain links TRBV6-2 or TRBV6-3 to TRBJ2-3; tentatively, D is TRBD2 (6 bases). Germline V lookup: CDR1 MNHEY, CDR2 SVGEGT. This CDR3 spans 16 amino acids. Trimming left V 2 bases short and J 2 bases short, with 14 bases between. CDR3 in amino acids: CASSYSQGLLTDTQYF. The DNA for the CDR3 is TGTGCCAGCAGTTACAGCCAGGGACTGCTCACAGATACGCAGTATTTT.

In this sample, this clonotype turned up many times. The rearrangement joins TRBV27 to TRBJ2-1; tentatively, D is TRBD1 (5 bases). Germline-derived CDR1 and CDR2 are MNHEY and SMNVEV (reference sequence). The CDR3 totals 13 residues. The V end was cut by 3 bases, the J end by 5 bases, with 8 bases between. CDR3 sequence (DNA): TGTGCCAGCAGTTTCTCGACAGACAATGAGCAGTTCTTC. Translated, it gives CASSFSTDNEQFF.

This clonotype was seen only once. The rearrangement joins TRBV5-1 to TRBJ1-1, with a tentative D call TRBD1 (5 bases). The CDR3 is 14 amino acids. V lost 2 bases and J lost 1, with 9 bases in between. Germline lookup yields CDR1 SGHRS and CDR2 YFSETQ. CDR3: CASSFAGTNTEAFF. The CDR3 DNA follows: TGCGCCAGCAGCTTTGCAGGGACGAACACTGAAGCTTTCTTT.

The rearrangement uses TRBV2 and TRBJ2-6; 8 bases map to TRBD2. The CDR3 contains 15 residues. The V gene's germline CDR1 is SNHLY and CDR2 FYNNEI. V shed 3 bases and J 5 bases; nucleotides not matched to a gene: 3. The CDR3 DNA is TGTGCCAGCAGTGAGAGTAGCGGGAGGGCCAACGTCCTGACTTTC. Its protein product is CASSESSGRANVLTF.

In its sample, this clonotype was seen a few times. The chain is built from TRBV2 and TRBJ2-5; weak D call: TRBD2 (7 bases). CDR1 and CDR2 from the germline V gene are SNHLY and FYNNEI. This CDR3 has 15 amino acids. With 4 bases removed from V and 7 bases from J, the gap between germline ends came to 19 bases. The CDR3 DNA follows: TGTGCCAGCAGTGGGGGGCTAGCGGAGTGGGGGACCCAGTACTTC. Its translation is CASSGGLAEWGTQYF.

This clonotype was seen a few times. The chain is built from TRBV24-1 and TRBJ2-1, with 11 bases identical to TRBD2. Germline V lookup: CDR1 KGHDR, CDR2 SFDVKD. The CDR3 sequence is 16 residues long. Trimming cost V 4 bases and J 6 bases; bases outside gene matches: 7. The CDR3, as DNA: TGTGCCACCAGTGACCTTAGCGGGGGGGCTGGCAATGAGCAGTTCTTC. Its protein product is CATSDLSGGAGNEQFF.

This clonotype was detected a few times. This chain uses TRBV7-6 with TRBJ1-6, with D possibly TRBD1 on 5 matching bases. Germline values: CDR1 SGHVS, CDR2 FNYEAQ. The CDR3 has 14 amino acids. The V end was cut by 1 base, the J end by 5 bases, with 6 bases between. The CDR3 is CASSLGQNNSPLHF. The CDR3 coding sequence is TGTGCCAGCAGCTTAGGACAGAATAATTCACCCCTCCACTTT. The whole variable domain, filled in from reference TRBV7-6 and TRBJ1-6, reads GAGVSQSPRYKVTKRGQDVALRCDPISGHVSLYWYRQALGQGPEFLTYFNYEAQQDKSGLPNDRFSAERPEGSISTLTIQRTEQRDSAMYRCASSLGQNNSPLHFGNGTRLTVT.

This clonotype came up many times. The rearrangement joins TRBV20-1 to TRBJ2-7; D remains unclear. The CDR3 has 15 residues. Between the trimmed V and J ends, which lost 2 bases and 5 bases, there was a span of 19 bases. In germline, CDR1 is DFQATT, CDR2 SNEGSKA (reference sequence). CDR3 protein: CSARTCIAVQHEQYF. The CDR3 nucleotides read TGCAGTGCTAGAACTTGCATAGCCGTCCAGCACGAGCAGTACTTC.

CDR3 sequence (DNA): TGCGCCAGCAGCGAGGACAGGGCCAGGGGGACCCAGTACTTC. Protein: CASSEDRARGTQYF. The V call is TRBV5-1, the J call TRBJ2-5; 8 positions agree with TRBD1. Looked up from germline, CDR1 is SGHRS and CDR2 is YFSETQ. Losses at the gene ends were 4 bases for V and 7 bases for J; bases not matched to a gene: 9. The CDR3 runs to 14 residues.

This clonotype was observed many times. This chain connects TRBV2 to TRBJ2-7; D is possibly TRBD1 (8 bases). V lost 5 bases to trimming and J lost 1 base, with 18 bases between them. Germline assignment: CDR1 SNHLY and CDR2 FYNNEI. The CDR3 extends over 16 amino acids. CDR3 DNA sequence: TGTGCCAGCAGTATCGACAGCGGGACAGGTTCCTACGAGCAGTACTTC. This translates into CASSIDSGTGSYEQYF.

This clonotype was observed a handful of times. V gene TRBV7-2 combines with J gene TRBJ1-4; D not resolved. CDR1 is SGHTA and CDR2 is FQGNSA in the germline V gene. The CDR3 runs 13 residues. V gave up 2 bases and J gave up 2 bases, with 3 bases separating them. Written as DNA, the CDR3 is TGTGCCAGCAGCTTACAGACTAATGAAAAACTGTTTTTT. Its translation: CASSLQTNEKLFF.

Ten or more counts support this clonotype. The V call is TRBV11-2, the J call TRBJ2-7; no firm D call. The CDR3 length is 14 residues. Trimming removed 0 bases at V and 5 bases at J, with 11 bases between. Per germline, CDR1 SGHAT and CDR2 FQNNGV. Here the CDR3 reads CASSLDLPSDEQYF. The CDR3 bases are TGTGCCAGCAGCTTAGATCTCCCGTCCGACGAGCAGTACTTC. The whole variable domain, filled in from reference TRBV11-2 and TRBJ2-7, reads EAGVAQSPRYKIIEKRQSVAFWCNPISGHATLYWYQQILGQGPKLLIQFQNNGVVDDSQLPKDRFSAERLKGVDSTLKIQPAKLEDSAVYLCASSLDLPSDEQYFGPGTRLTVT.